Described below is a single TCR beta chain sequence and its context. The data belong to a study of blood T cell repertoires in COVID-19. The wider study: Acute and convalescent COVID-19 samples came from the United States, Italy and Spain. T cells, B-cell-depleted T cells, or PBMCs provided the cDNA or gDNA that served as material.

Authors' processing steps: For nucleated cells, counts were estimated from reference gene primer amplification. Here immunoSEQ multiplex PCR was the method, and the copy in TCRdb shows in-frame clones only, minus some. Clonal size and the V and J genes are those of that table, whereas D and trimming came from the DNA. The data hold a few hundred thousand clones, with about 87% observed a single time. The CDR3 has 14 residues. Trimming removed 0 bases at V and 2 bases at J, with 8 bases between. Per the germline V gene, CDR1 is SGHDT and CDR2 is YYEEEE. The chain is built from TRBV5-6 and TRBJ1-2; D not resolved. The TCR originated in a woman in her 50s who had recovered from COVID-19. Sequencing input: peripheral blood. Here the CDR3 DNA reads TGTGCCAGCAGCTTGGGCGGGCCCAACTATGGCTACACCTTC. Protein product: CASSLGGPNYGYTF. The full variable domain, completed using reference TRBV5-6 and TRBJ1-2, is DAGVTQSPTHLIKTRGQQVTLRCSPKSGHDTVSWYQQALGQGPQFIFQYYEEEERQRGNFPDRFSGHQFPNYSSELNVNALLLGDSALYLCASSLGGPNYGYTFGSGTRLTVV.